This T cell receptor beta chain originates from a study of T cell responses to AZD1222 COVID-19 vaccine (dated by TCRdb to 2020 to 2022). Describing the broader study: TCR sequencing was performed for approximately 240 trial participants, of whom about 200 were given two doses of AZD1222 and approximately 25 were given two doses of MenACWY control vaccine. Trial participants were enrolled by age into subgroups of 18-55, 56-69 and 70-plus years, and roughly 160, 29 and 62 TCR-sequenced participants, respectively, were included in these subgroups.

The CDR3 numbers 12 residues from cysteine through phenylalanine. Left in the record is the CDR3 DNA by itself, 36 bases read in frame from the first base. The germline V gene provides CDR1 KGHDR and CDR2 SFDVKD. V drops 12 bases and J drops 8 bases, leaving 16 bases in between. The CDR3 regions of human TCRbeta chains were analyzed by immunosequencing. Per the original workflow: Repertoire TCRs were matched against a reference library of SARS-CoV-2-specific TCRs generated with the MIRA antigen-specificity platform. Breadth was defined as the fraction of unique TCRs that were SARS-CoV-2-associated, and depth was defined as the fraction of total T cells that were SARS-CoV-2-associated. Using the MIRA data, each spike-specific TCR was mapped to the spike region that the TCR reacts to and placed in a CD4 or CD8 class. Log10-transformed breadth and depth values were compared by one-way ANOVA with Sidak's multiple comparisons tests. Sourced from immuneACCESS, this table was stored by TCRdb with only in-frame sequences that have V and J called. A share of the clones is absent; for the studies checked, an unresolved V gene accounts for under half, and the remainder has no known explanation. V, J and clone size derive from that table, while D and trimming were established from the DNA sequence. Recorded for this sample are about 120,000 clones; roughly 87% of them occurred a single time. The ten top clones hold approximately 2.6% of the sample.

About this clone itself: Its target antigen remains unknown. No base quality information exists; no much larger clone differs at one position.

The sample's time point label, in plain terms: about 28 days (+/-7) after the second vaccine dose. AZD1222 recipients with second doses at about 4 weeks or about 12 weeks were pooled, because spike-specific TCR depth and breadth did not differ between schedules. Vaccinee samples were obtained from the UK trials COV001 and COV002, which included a single-blind randomized controlled phase 2/3 trial of AZD1222 (ChAdOx1 nCoV-19) in healthy adults. For TCRbeta chain sequencing, PBMC samples were collected from trial participants at day 0 and at day 28 after the second dose. Findings and caveats that apply to the study as a whole: The 56-69-year group was small, and its depth increase did not reach significance, likely because of low power. Conclusions about previously exposed vaccinees were limited because only 5 or 6 AZD1222 recipients were SARS-CoV-2 seropositive at baseline. No day 14 peak-response samples were available, so repertoires were characterized only after the peak T cell response. Participants were mostly white British and included more females than males, and it was suggested by the authors that clonal diversity may have been underestimated. Nearly half of unique spike-specific TCRs reportedly recognized epitopes outside regions mutated in the B.1.351 and B.1.1.7 variants. CD4 TCRs associated with the vaccine covered the entire spike protein, and the dominant responses were in regions 160-218 and 743-854. After two AZD1222 doses, spike-specific TCR breadth and depth were significantly higher than at day 0 and than in MenACWY recipients.

The chain was built from TRBV24-1 and TRBJ2-1; the D segment might be TRBD1 or TRBD2, since each matches 6 bases. This clonotype was obtained from an adult who received the AZD1222 COVID-19 vaccine. The sequencing here drew on peripheral blood, taken 28 days after the second AZD1222 dose. The nucleotides read TGTGCCTCTAGCCTGGGGGGCTATGAGCAGTTCTTC. The translation is CASSLGGYEQFF.